Below, one T cell receptor (beta chain) is given with its context. The V and J ends lost 2 bases and 5 bases respectively, with 12 bases between them. CDR1 is MNHEY and CDR2 is SVGAGI in the germline V gene. This CDR3 comprises 14 residues. This sample was included in a study of blood T cell repertoires in COVID-19. Across the study: PBMCs, B-cell-depleted T cells, or T cells were the source of the cDNA or gDNA that made up the material.

Profiled with immunoSEQ multiplex PCR; TCRdb holds only in-frame clones, not every one. In the table there are about 210,000 clones, roughly 90% of which are singletons. Participants were placed into cohorts based on the clinical history they reported. This TCR derives from a woman aged 18-29 years who had recovered from COVID-19. This chain links TRBV6-5 with TRBJ1-1; unclear D gene. Sequenced input: PBMCs or T cells enriched from blood (not recorded which). In nucleotides, the CDR3 is TGTGCCAGCAGTTACGGCGGTGGGAGAACTGAAGCTTTCTTT. Translation: CASSYGGGRTEAFF.